These 22 T cell receptor beta chains originate from one sample sequenced in a study of CD4 T cells in relation to SARS-CoV-2 and coronaviruses. These receptors lack a known antigen. Method: immunoSEQ multiplex PCR; TCRdb's copy keeps in-frame clones and lacks some. Among 20,000 to 25,000 clones, around 78% were seen once, and the ten largest hold approximately 14%. Unexposed donor CD4+ T cells date from about 2011-2018, before the COVID-19 pandemic. The cells were cultured for 10 days before CD4+ T cells were isolated. The specimen sequenced was CD4+ T cells from PBMCs, cultured in vitro. The receptors were gathered from a human donor in good health.

This clone was observed a few times. This chain connects TRBV6-5 to TRBJ2-6, with D hard to call. Germline CDR1 MNHEY, CDR2 SVGAGI. Trimming pared 8 bases from V and 1 base from J, leaving 12 bases between. The CDR3 extends over 15 amino acids. CDR3 bases: TGTGCCAGCGGGTCGGTTACGTCTGGGGCCAACGTCCTGACTTTC. Amino acids: CASGSVTSGANVLTF.

The rearrangement uses TRBV7-3 and TRBJ2-1, with TRBD2 identical over 8 bases. Germline V gives CDR1 SGHTA, CDR2 FQGTGA. The CDR3 sequence is 17 residues long. The V and J ends lost 2 bases and 4 bases, in that order; junction bases with no gene match: 10. CDR3 sequence (DNA): TGTGCCAGCAGCTTATTGCCAGCGGGAGAATCATACAATGAGCAGTTCTTC. As protein: CASSLLPAGESYNEQFF.

The genes are TRBV6-5 and TRBJ2-1; 8 bases are shared with TRBD2. V shed 5 bases, J shed 9 bases, and the junction held 12 bases outside the gene matches. Germline lookup yields CDR1 MNHEY and CDR2 SVGAGI. The CDR3 extends over 15 amino acids. CDR3 sequence: CASSPGHSGNREQFF. CDR3 in DNA: TGTGCCAGCAGTCCTGGGCATAGCGGGAATCGTGAGCAGTTCTTC.

The gene calls are TRBV18 and TRBJ1-6; 9 bases match TRBD1. The ends lost 6 bases at V and 10 bases at J; junction bases unmatched: 7. Germline CDR1 reads KGHSH; CDR2 reads LQKENI. This CDR3 has 14 residues. The CDR3 loop is CASSPGTGNSPLHF. In DNA, the CDR3 is TGTGCCAGCTCTCCCGGGACAGGGAACTCACCCCTCCACTTT.

This chain connects TRBV7-3 to TRBJ2-2; 9 bases align to TRBD2. V shed 4 bases and J 6 bases; nucleotides not matched to a gene: 6. Germline CDR1 SGHTA, CDR2 FQGTGA. The CDR3 consists of 15 residues. As DNA, the CDR3 is TGTGCCAGCAGCTCTAGCGGGGCTCTCGCCGGGGAGCTGTTTTTT. This gives the protein CASSSSGALAGELFF.

V is TRBV10-1 and J is TRBJ2-5; TRBD1 aligns across 7 bases. Germline CDR1 is WNHNN and CDR2 is SYGVQD (reference sequence). Trimming cost V 3 bases and J 2 bases; bases outside gene matches: 6. The CDR3 is made up of 15 amino acids. The CDR3 DNA is TGCGCCAGCAGTGACCCGAACAGGGGTCAAGAGACCCAGTACTTC. As protein: CASSDPNRGQETQYF.

The table lists this clone with a few counts. V gene TRBV7-9 combines with J gene TRBJ2-7; TRBD2 aligns across 8 bases. Germline CDR1 is SEHNR and CDR2 is FQNEAQ (reference sequence). Trimming at V came to 4 bases and at J to 3 bases, leaving 11 bases not matched to a gene. This CDR3 region has 16 residues. CDR3 DNA sequence: TGTGCCAGCAGCTCGGAGGGCGGGGGGCGACTCTACGAGCAGTACTTC. Its protein is CASSSEGGGRLYEQYF.

The rearrangement links TRBV4-2 to TRBJ2-7, with 7 bases lining up with TRBD1. Trimming cost V 3 bases and J 6 bases; bases outside gene matches: 5. In germline, CDR1 is LGHNA, CDR2 YNFKEQ. The CDR3 is 13 residues long. CDR3 in amino acids: CASSHTDRAEQYF. The DNA for the CDR3 is TGTGCCAGCAGCCACACCGACAGGGCCGAGCAGTACTTC.

The V gene is TRBV3-1 (or the pseudogene TRBV3-2), the J gene TRBJ1-1, with D perhaps TRBD1 (5 bases). CDR3 length: 15 amino acids. Per the germline V gene, CDR1 is LGHDT and CDR2 is YNNKEL (reference sequence). The V end lost 2 bases, the J end lost 5 bases, and 15 bases lay between the germline ends. The CDR3 sequence: CASSQKGAGRTEAFF. As DNA, the CDR3 is TGTGCCAGCAGCCAAAAGGGCGCGGGGCGTACTGAAGCTTTCTTT.

V gene TRBV2 combines with J gene TRBJ2-1; maybe TRBD1 (5 bases). Germline lookup yields CDR1 SNHLY and CDR2 FYNNEI. The CDR3 totals 15 residues. V was pared by 6 bases and J by 0 bases, with 12 bases between. The CDR3 reads CASREQVSSYNEQFF. CDR3 bases: TGTGCCAGCAGGGAACAGGTTAGCTCCTACAATGAGCAGTTCTTC.

This chain uses TRBV18 with TRBJ1-1; D perhaps matches TRBD1 (5 bases). V was shortened by 4 bases and J by 1 base, with 10 bases between the two germline ends. CDR1 is KGHSH and CDR2 is LQKENI in the germline V gene. CDR3 length: 14 amino acids. CDR3: CASSLQGGNTEAFF. CDR3 in DNA: TGTGCCAGCTCACTCCAGGGCGGGAACACTGAAGCTTTCTTT.

The rearrangement links TRBV9 to TRBJ1-6, with unresolved D. The V gene's germline CDR1 is SGDLS and CDR2 YYNGEE. The CDR3 loop spans 14 amino acids. Trimming took 4 bases from V and 7 from J, leaving 12 bases between them. CDR3 residues: CASSLLGSNSPLHF. The CDR3 region has the DNA TGTGCCAGCAGCCTCTTGGGGTCGAATTCACCCCTCCACTTT.

This clone came up a few times. The V call is TRBV6-5, the J call TRBJ2-1, with 7 bases fitting TRBD2. CDR3 size: 15 residues. After removal of 3 bases from V and 8 bases from J, the junction contained 10 bases not matched to a gene. The V gene's germline CDR1 is MNHEY and CDR2 SVGAGI. This CDR3 is CASSYMRGREYEQFF. The DNA of the CDR3 is TGTGCCAGCAGTTATATGCGCGGGAGAGAATATGAGCAGTTCTTC.

This clone has only a few counts. The V call is TRBV7-9, the J call TRBJ2-2; TRBD2 is a possible D gene (5 bases). CDR3 length equals 15 residues. The germline CDR1 and CDR2 sequences are SEHNR and FQNEAQ (reference sequence). V shed 2 bases and J shed 7 bases, with 14 bases lying between them. CDR3 nucleotides: TGTGCCAGCAGCTTAATGGGGAGACGGAGCGGGGAGCTGTTTTTT. Amino acids: CASSLMGRRSGELFF.

The chain carries TRBV4-2 and TRBJ1-1; no definite D call. Germline-derived CDR1 and CDR2 are LGHNA and YNFKEQ. The length of the CDR3 is 13 residues. V was trimmed by 1 base and J by 8 bases, leaving 11 bases between them. The CDR3 DNA follows: TGTGCCAGCAGCCAAGGGGAAGCCAAGGAAGCTTTCTTT. It codes for CASSQGEAKEAFF.

This chain links TRBV10-3 with TRBJ2-3; TRBD1 might be the D (5 bases). V was clipped by 5 bases and J by 1 base, with 16 bases between them. The V gene's germline CDR1 is ENHRY and CDR2 SYGVKD. The CDR3 spans 16 residues. The CDR3 nucleotides read TGTGCCATCAGTCAAGGGGTGGAGCTTGGCACAGATACGCAGTATTTT. Its protein product is CAISQGVELGTDTQYF.

This clone was detected a few times. This rearrangement joins TRBV2 to TRBJ2-7; 9 nucleotides match TRBD2. After removal of 6 bases from V and 6 bases from J, the junction contained 18 bases not matched to a gene. This CDR3 region has 17 residues. Germline CDR1 reads SNHLY; CDR2 reads FYNNEI. The CDR3 region has the DNA TGTGCCAGCAGCCACCCACCAAGGAGGGTAGCGGGAGCCGAGCAGTACTTC. As protein: CASSHPPRRVAGAEQYF.

The table lists this clone with a count of one. V and J are TRBV4-2 and TRBJ2-7; 9 positions match TRBD2. Unmatched junction bases numbered 10, after V lost 4 bases and J lost 3 bases. Germline V CDR1 and CDR2: LGHNA, YNFKEQ. The CDR3 has 16 amino acids. The CDR3 here is CASSPRIASGNYEQYF. The DNA for the CDR3 is TGTGCCAGCAGCCCACGTATTGCTAGCGGGAACTACGAGCAGTACTTC.

This chain links TRBV19 with TRBJ2-7; 9 bases line up with TRBD2. Looked up from germline, CDR1 is LNHDA and CDR2 is SQIVND (reference sequence). Trimming at V came to 5 bases and at J to 1 base, leaving 9 bases not matched to a gene. This CDR3 comprises 16 residues. CDR3 DNA sequence: TGTGCCAGTAGTCGGGGCGCGGGGGGGGATTCCTACGAGCAGTACTTC. Amino acid sequence: CASSRGAGGDSYEQYF.

Details on this clone: The germline gene is not matched at one end of the junction; a read error may be the cause. The rearrangement joins TRBV18 to TRBJ1-2; 9 nucleotides align to TRBD1. CDR1 and CDR2 from the germline V gene are KGHSH and LQKENI. The CDR3 is made up of 16 amino acids. The chain's CDR3 is CASSRGTGRVNDGYTF. In nucleotides, the CDR3 is TGTGCCAGCTCACGCGGGACAGGGCGGGTTAACGATGGCTACACCTTC.

J is TRBJ2-1 and V is TRBV14; 9 nucleotides match TRBD2. The germline gives CDR1 SGHDN, CDR2 FVKESK. J lost 13 bases, V lost 5 bases, and 15 bases had no gene match. This CDR3 is 15 amino acids long. The chain's CDR3 is CASSKSLAGRLFQFF. The CDR3 region has the DNA TGTGCCAGCAGCAAGTCACTAGCGGGTCGTCTTTTCCAGTTCTTC.

The chain carries TRBV28 and TRBJ1-5, with D hard to call. V lost 2 bases and J 1 base, leaving 6 bases between the germline ends. CDR1 and CDR2 (germline): MDHEN, SYDVKM. The CDR3 extends over 14 amino acids. CDR3 in DNA: TGTGCCAGCAGTTTAGGGAGAAGCAATCAGCCCCAGCATTTT. Translating gives CASSLGRSNQPQHF.